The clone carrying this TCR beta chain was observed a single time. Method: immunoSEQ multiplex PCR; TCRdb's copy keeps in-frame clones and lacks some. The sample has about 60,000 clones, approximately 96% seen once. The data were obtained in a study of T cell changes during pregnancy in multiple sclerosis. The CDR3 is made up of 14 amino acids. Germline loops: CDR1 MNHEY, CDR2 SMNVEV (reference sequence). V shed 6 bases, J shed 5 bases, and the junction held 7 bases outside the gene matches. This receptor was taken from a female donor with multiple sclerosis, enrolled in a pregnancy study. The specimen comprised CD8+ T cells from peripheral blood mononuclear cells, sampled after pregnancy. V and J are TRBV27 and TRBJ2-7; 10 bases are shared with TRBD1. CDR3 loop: CASSYKTGGNEQYF. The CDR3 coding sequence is TGTGCCAGCAGCTACAAGACAGGGGGCAACGAGCAGTACTTC.